A single sample is the source of the 24 T cell receptor beta chains below, sequenced in a study of tumor-infiltrating lymphocytes in primary liver carcinoma (dated by TCRdb to the late 2010s). Without any cell sorting, total RNA and DNA were extracted together from 20-30 mg of bulk tissue using the AllPrep DNA/RNA mini kit. The listed sequencing device is Illumina HiSeq 2500. Using a constant-region primer and ProtoScript II reverse transcriptase, TCRbeta-specific cDNA was reverse-transcribed from around 520 ng total RNA. The TCRbeta libraries were prepared through three rounds of nested multiplex PCR following a slightly modified ARM-PCR procedure. Multiplex TRBV1-TRBV30 forward primers and a Cbeta reverse primer were used in the first two PCR rounds, each of which was run for around 10 cycles. The public reads were quality trimmed at Q25 with fastp and then assembled into clones with MiXCR by TCRdb, keeping productive beta chains. For every CDR3 protein sequence, its rows merge into one entry that carries the most common genes and DNA. The sample includes 20,000 to 25,000 distinct CDR3 sequences, with about 75% observed a single time. The ten largest clones capture about 40% of the sample.

The sample taken for sequencing was liver tumor tissue from sampling region 1. According to the study, the label for this sample's cell subset or site signals: tumor region T1, superior pole. Receptors were obtained from a woman in her 30s with primary liver carcinoma and hepatitis B virus infection.

About this clonotype: One end of the junction is discordant with germline, which a read error may explain. The chain links TRBV11-2 to TRBJ1-2; 7 bases line up with TRBD1. The length of the CDR3 is 13 residues. Germline loops: CDR1 SGHAT, CDR2 FQNNGV. CDR3 DNA: TGTACCAGCACTCAGGGGGTGGGTGGAGGCTACATCTTC. It codes for CTSTQGVGGGYIF.

On this clonotype: An end of the junction does not agree with germline; a read error may underlie this. This chain connects TRBV11-1 to TRBJ2-5; the D gene is possibly TRBD1 (5 bases). Per the germline V gene, CDR1 is SGHAT and CDR2 is FQDESV (reference sequence). This CDR3 comprises 14 residues. The CDR3 is CTSSFAGREETQYF. The DNA of the CDR3 is TGTACCAGCAGCTTTGCAGGGCGCGAAGAGACCCAATACTTC.

This clonotype was picked up many times. The chain's CDR3 is CASSESAAGDETQYF. The CDR3 DNA reads as TGCGCCAGCAGTGAGTCCGCCGCGGGAGACGAGACGCAGTATTTT. The V and J genes are TRBV10-1 and TRBJ2-3; TRBD2 agrees at 7 bases. The CDR3 sequence is 15 residues long. Germline V lookup: CDR1 WNHNN, CDR2 SYGVQD (reference sequence). J lost 9 bases, V lost 0 bases, and 9 bases had no gene match.

With respect to this clonotype: The junction does not match germline at one end; this may be a read error. The gene calls are TRBV6-6 and TRBJ2-3, with D possibly matching TRBD2 (6 bases). The germline CDR1 and CDR2 sequences are MNHNY and SVGAGI (reference sequence). CDR3 size: 17 residues. For the CDR3, the DNA is TGTCCCAGCAGTTCCACCTTAGACCGGGGAGGCAAGGTAGGGCAGTATTTT. Translating gives CPSSSTLDRGGKVGQYF.

For this clonotype: A junction boundary mismatches the germline segment, possibly from a read error. CDR3 sequence: CASSITQGTNPPLHF. CDR3 nucleotides: TGTGCCAGCTCCATCACCCAGGGGACTAATCCACCCCTCCACTTC. The chain is built from TRBV11-2 and TRBJ1-6; a weak D match, TRBD1 (6 bases). Germline CDR1 reads SGHAT; CDR2 reads FQNNGV. This CDR3 has 15 residues. Full variable domain (remainder filled in from reference TRBV11-2 and TRBJ1-6): EAGVAQSPRYKIIEKRQSVAFWCNPISGHATLYWYQQILGQGPKLLIQFQNNGVVDDSQLPKDRFSAERLKGVDSTLKIQPAKLEDSAVYLCASSITQGTNPPLHFGNGTRLTVT.

A remark on this clonotype: Sequence at one end of the junction differs from germline and may be a read error. V gene TRBV11-1 combines with J gene TRBJ2-1; D is perhaps TRBD1 (6 bases). The germline V gene has CDR1 SGHAT and CDR2 FQDESV (reference sequence). CDR3 length equals 15 residues. The CDR3 nucleotides read TGTACCAGCAGTCTGAGACAGGCCTCCTACAATGAGCAGTTATTC. Its translation: CTSSLRQASYNEQLF. Full variable domain (rest looked up from reference TRBV11-1 and TRBJ2-1): EAEVAQSPRYKITEKSQAVAFWCDPISGHATLYWYRQILGQGPELLVQFQDESVVDDSQLPKDRFSAERLKGVDSTLKIQPAELGDSAMYLCTSSLRQASYNEQLFGPGTRLTVL.

On this clonotype itself: An end of the junction differs from the germline gene, which may be a read error. The chain carries TRBV10-3 and TRBJ2-5; no firm D call. Germline values: CDR1 ENHRY, CDR2 SYGVKD. There are 15 residues in the CDR3. CDR3 region: CTISESAIRQETQYF. Written as DNA, the CDR3 is TGTACCATCAGTGAGTCGGCTATCAGGCAAGAGACCCAGTACTTT.

In regard to this clonotype: A clone one base away is much larger, so this may be a read error. The gene calls are TRBV28 and TRBJ2-7, with no clear D. From germline, CDR1 is MDHEN and CDR2 SYDVKM. Trimming removed 7 bases at V and 2 bases at J, with 15 bases between. This CDR3 has 14 residues. CDR3 coding DNA: TGTGCCAGCATTTTGAGACGGGCCCCCTACGAGCAGTACTTC. It translates to CASILRRAPYEQYF.

This clonotype was recorded once. J is TRBJ2-3 and V is TRBV4-1; perhaps TRBD1 as D (6 bases). V shed 5 bases and J shed 4 bases, with 19 bases lying between them. Per the germline V gene, CDR1 is MGHRA and CDR2 is YSYEKL. This CDR3 has 16 residues. CDR3: CASSAPGQCVSDTQYF. CDR3 coding DNA: TGCGCCAGCAGCGCGCCGGGACAATGTGTCTCAGATACGCAGTATTTT.

The chain employs TRBV11-2 and TRBJ2-5; D is unresolved. Looked up from germline, CDR1 is SGHAT and CDR2 is FQNNGV. V was cut by 1 base and J by 2 bases, with 5 bases left in between. This CDR3 is built from 13 residues. In DNA, the CDR3 is TGTGCCAGCAGCTTAGCCAGGCAAGAGACCCAGTACTTC. This codes for CASSLARQETQYF.

This clonotype showed up just a few times. Compared with germline, one end of the junction differs, possibly owing to a read error. The V and J genes are TRBV7-9 and TRBJ1-1, with a weak D call TRBD1 (5 bases). The CDR3 is 12 amino acids. In germline, CDR1 is SEHNR, CDR2 FQNEAQ (reference sequence). The CDR3: CPSSVSQGTRFF. The CDR3 bases are TGTCCCAGCAGCGTAAGCCAGGGCACGAGGTTCTTT.

This chain links TRBV12-3 or TRBV12-4 with TRBJ1-6; D might be TRBD1 (5 bases). The CDR3 is 12 amino acids. The CDR3 protein is CSSRDGNSPLHF. DNA for the CDR3: TGTTCTAGCAGGGACGGCAATTCACCCCTCCACTTT.

As regards this clonotype: The junction and the germline gene differ at one end; a read error may be behind it. J is TRBJ2-3 and V is TRBV11-2; no reliable D call. CDR3 length: 15 residues. Germline CDR1 SGHAT, CDR2 FQNNGV. Written as DNA, the CDR3 is TGTGCCAGCACCTCCTTACCCTCTGACACAGATAGGCAGTATTTT. Its translation: CASTSLPSDTDRQYF.

This clonotype was observed once. This chain connects TRBV11-2 to TRBJ2-3; TRBD1 agrees at 7 bases. V was clipped by 5 bases and J by 5 bases; unmatched bases: 13. CDR1 and CDR2 from the germline V gene are SGHAT and FQNNGV. The CDR3 has 16 amino acids. CDR3 loop: CASSRTRQGEGDTQYF. The CDR3 DNA reads as TGTGCCAGCAGCCGGACACGACAGGGAGAGGGAGATACGCAGTATTTT.

The genes are TRBV13 and TRBJ1-1; no clear D gene. The V and J ends lost 5 bases and 7 bases respectively, with 14 bases between them. There are 13 residues in the CDR3. Germline V lookup: CDR1 PRHDT, CDR2 FYEKMQ (reference sequence). CDR3 bases: TGTGCCAGCAGCCACGAAGGACGTAGTGAAGCTTTCTTT. It is translated as CASSHEGRSEAFF.

Notes on this clonotype: This may stem from a read error, because a much larger clone lies one nucleotide away. The chain has TRBV29-1 and TRBJ2-1, with 9 bases that match TRBD2. The CDR3 is 14 amino acids. The germline CDR1 and CDR2 sequences are SQVTM and ANQGSEA. The CDR3 here is CNVPTSGNYNEQFF. In DNA form, the CDR3 reads TGCAACGTTCCGACTAGCGGCAACTACAATGAGCAGTTCTTC.

This rearrangement joins TRBV28 to TRBJ2-7; D unresolved. V gave up 11 bases and J gave up 0 bases, with 26 bases separating them. The CDR3 covers 17 residues. In germline, CDR1 is MDHEN, CDR2 SYDVKM. CDR3 in amino acids: CAGSLPSDGWYSYEQYF. DNA for the CDR3: TGTGCCGGTAGCCTCCCTTCGGACGGATGGTACTCCTACGAGCAGTACTTC.

Note on this clonotype: One junction end does not reproduce the germline sequence, and a read error may be involved. The chain joins TRBV4-3 to TRBJ2-5; D remains ambiguous. The CDR3 consists of 14 residues. Germline loops: CDR1 LGHNA, CDR2 YSLEER. CDR3 residues: CASSPTRMQETQCF. Here the CDR3 DNA reads TGCGCCAGCAGCCCGACGAGGATGCAAGAGACTCAGTGCTTC.

Remarks on this clonotype: Compared with germline, one end of the junction differs, possibly owing to a read error. This chain connects TRBV11-2 to TRBJ2-7; TRBD1 might be the D (7 bases). This CDR3 has 17 amino acids. Germline V CDR1 and CDR2: SGHAT, FQNNGV. This CDR3 is CPSSPRGWLGGTYEQYF. The CDR3 coding sequence is TGTCCCAGTAGCCCCAGGGGGTGGTTGGGGGGCACCTACGAGCAGTACTTC.

Comment on this clonotype: This CDR3 fails to terminate in the conserved phenylalanine or tryptophan, so it likely reflects a read error. The CDR3 bases are TGTGCCAGCAGCCGGAGACAGGCCTCCCACAACGAGCAGTTCTTG. This encodes CASSRRQASHNEQFL. J is TRBJ2-1 and V is TRBV11-1, with a weak D call TRBD1 (6 bases). This CDR3 spans 15 amino acids. CDR1 and CDR2 from the germline V gene are SGHAT and FQDESV (reference sequence).

In this sample, this clonotype turned up once. The chain links TRBV11-2 to TRBJ1-6, with D maybe TRBD1 (6 bases). Germline values: CDR1 SGHAT, CDR2 FQNNGV. CDR3 size: 15 residues. The V gene lost 11 bases and the J gene lost 6 bases, with 20 bases spanning the gap. CDR3 in amino acids: CACPFTQGTNSPLHF. DNA of the CDR3: TGTGCCTGTCCCTTCACCCAGGGGACTAATTCACCCCTCCACTTT.

This clonotype appeared a single time. Since the CDR3 does not end with the conserved phenylalanine or tryptophan, this likely comes from a read error. The V and J genes are TRBV12-3 or TRBV12-4 and TRBJ2-3, with D hard to call. This CDR3 comprises 15 residues. This chain's CDR3 is CASSFPPPGTDTQYY. Here the CDR3 DNA reads TGTGCCAGCAGTTTTCCCCCTCCTGGCACAGATACACAGTATTAT.

J is TRBJ2-1 and V is TRBV4-3; D remains ambiguous. V lost 10 bases and J lost 6, with 19 bases in between. The CDR3 spans 14 residues. The germline V gene encodes CDR1 LGHNA and CDR2 YSLEER. The CDR3 DNA is TGCGCCAACATCCACACAGAGCTGGTCAATGAGCAGTTCTTC. This codes for CANIHTELVNEQFF.

As to this clonotype: Here the CDR3 omits its conserved ending phenylalanine or tryptophan, so a read error is the likely source. Because the CDR3's place on the DNA is in doubt, the DNA is left out and the CDR3 is given as listed by TCRdb. V usage is TRBV29-1 and J usage is TRBJ1-1; TRBD1, the table's D call, was not compared with the DNA. The CDR3 is 12 residues long, ends included. Germline CDR1 reads SQVTM; CDR2 reads ANQGSEA. CDR3 in amino acids: CSVVTGSTETFY.